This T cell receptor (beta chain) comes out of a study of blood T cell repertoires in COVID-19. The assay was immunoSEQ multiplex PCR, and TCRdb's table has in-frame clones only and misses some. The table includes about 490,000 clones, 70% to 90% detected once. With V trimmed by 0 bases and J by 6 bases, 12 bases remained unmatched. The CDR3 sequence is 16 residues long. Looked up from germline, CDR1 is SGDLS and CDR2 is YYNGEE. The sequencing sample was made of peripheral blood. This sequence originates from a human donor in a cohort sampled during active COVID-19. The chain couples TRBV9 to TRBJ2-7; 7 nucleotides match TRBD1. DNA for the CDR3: TGTGCCAGCAGCGTAGCTGCCGCAGGGGGACCCTTCGAGCAGTACTTC. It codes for CASSVAAAGGPFEQYF. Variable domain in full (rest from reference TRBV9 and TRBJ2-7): DSGVTQTPKHLITATGQRVTLRCSPRSGDLSVYWYQQSLDQGLQFLIQYYNGEERAKGNILERFSAQQFPDLHSELNLSSLELGDSALYFCASSVAAAGGPFEQYFGPGTRLTVT.